The T cell receptor (beta chain) described here comes from a study of blood T cell repertoires in COVID-19. In its sample, this clone was seen once. Germline-derived CDR1 and CDR2 are SNHLY and FYNNEI. This CDR3 is 16 amino acids long. The V gene end was trimmed by 5 bases and the J gene end by 2 bases; junction bases not matched to a gene: 6. Profiling relied on immunoSEQ multiplex PCR, and the TCRdb table lists in-frame clones only, not all of them. The data contain approximately 300,000 clones, roughly 82% of them seen just once; the ten biggest clones take up around 1.6%. Source material: peripheral blood. The chain carries TRBV2 and TRBJ2-3, with 11 positions matching TRBD2. The source is a woman between 45 and 60 years old with acute or convalescent COVID-19. As DNA, the CDR3 is TGTGCCAGCAGTTCCGGGACTAGCGGTCCCACAGATACGCAGTATTTT. Translation: CASSSGTSGPTDTQYF.